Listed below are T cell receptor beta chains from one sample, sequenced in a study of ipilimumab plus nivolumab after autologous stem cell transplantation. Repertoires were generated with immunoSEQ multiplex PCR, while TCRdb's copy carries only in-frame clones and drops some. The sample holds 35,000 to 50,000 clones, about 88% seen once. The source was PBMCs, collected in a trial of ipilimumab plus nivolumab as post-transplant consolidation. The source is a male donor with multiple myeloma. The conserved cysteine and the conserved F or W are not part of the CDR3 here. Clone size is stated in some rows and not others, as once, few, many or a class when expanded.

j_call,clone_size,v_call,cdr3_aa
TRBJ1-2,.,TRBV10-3,AILGQGRGYT
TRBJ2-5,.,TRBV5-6,ASSLWVQETQY
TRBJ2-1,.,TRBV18,ASSPPSRSDEQF
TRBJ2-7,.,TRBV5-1,ASSFYRGTRTYEQY
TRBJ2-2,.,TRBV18,ASSPGQLNTGELF
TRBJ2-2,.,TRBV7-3,ASSPYGGGGTGELF
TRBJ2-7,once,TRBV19,ATSGGGPDGREQY
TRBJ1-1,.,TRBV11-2,ASSLSGRGITEAF
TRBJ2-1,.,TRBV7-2,ASSFQTSSDEQF
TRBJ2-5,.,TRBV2,ASSRGTSGTQETQY
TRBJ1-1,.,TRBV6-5,ASSKRGNTEAF
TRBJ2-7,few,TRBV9,ASSEGFGAEQY
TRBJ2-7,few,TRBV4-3,ASSQTFGGPRFAQY
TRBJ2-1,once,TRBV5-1,ASSPNPTYNEQF
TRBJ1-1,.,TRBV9,ASSARGATEAF
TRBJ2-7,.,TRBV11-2,ASSLTGGPYEQY
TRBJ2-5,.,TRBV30,AWTPGWGGSYQETQY
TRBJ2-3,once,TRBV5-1,ARSMGAGGRTDTQY
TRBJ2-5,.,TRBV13,ASSPGGGQETQY
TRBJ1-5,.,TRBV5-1,ASSQNSNQPQH
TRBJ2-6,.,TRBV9,ASSPRDRIAGANVLT
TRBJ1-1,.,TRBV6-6,ASSTLGGLEAF
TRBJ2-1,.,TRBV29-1,SVGVTDPEQF
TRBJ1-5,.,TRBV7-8,ASSRRGVWQPQH
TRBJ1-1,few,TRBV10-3,AITRQYMNTEAF
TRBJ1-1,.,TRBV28,ASRKTSNTEAF
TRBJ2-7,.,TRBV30,AWSPGGYSSYEQY
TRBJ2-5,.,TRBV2,ASSEAPGQWETQY
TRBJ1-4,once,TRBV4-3,ASSQDPQGLNEKLF
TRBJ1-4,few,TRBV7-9,ASSPLGLGEKLF
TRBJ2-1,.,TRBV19,ASSNGPARGEQF